This T cell receptor (beta chain) was captured by sequencing in a study of blood T cell repertoires in COVID-19. Across the whole study: COVID-19 samples collected from the United States, Italy and Spain covered acute and convalescent phases. T cells, B-cell-depleted T cells, or PBMCs provided the cDNA or gDNA that served as material.

Germline V gene sequence: CDR1 SGHTA, CDR2 FQGNSA. V shed 6 bases, J shed 15 bases, and the junction held 13 bases outside the gene matches. The CDR3 sequence is 15 residues long. Original handling: Amplification of reference gene primers provided the estimated nucleated cell counts. Profiled with immunoSEQ multiplex PCR; TCRdb holds only in-frame clones, not every one. V and J calls and clone size are copied from that table; D and trimming were computed from the DNA. This table has about 140,000 clones, approximately 88% appearing once. This chain joins TRBV7-2 and TRBJ2-1; 14 nucleotides match TRBD2. The sample comprised peripheral blood. The TCR was taken from a woman aged 50 to 60 with acute or convalescent COVID-19. CDR3 sequence (DNA): TGTGCCAGCAGACAATCGGGACTAGCGGGAGAACTTCGGTTCTTC. As protein: CASRQSGLAGELRFF.